This T cell receptor (beta chain) is drawn from a study of blood T cells in healthy people across ages (dated by TCRdb to the mid-2010s). Broadly, across the study: Template switching captured roughly one uniquely barcoded TCR beta cDNA molecule per two T cells in model experiments. To track age-related changes in TCR beta repertoire diversity, the study relied on deep sequencing normalized with unique cDNA molecular identifiers. The donors were split into four age groups: young (average 16 years), middle-aged (roughly 39), aged (over 55) and long-lived (under 90). To avoid experimental bias, donors of different ages were spread randomly across the sequencing lanes. Using the same blood draw, the study looked at two additional independent replicas of 1 million unique cDNA reads for two donors, one aged 18 to 30 and the other aged 80 or older. What the work shows at the level of the full study, not this receptor alone: Estimates of total diversity based on one million sequenced T cells were regarded as lower bounds and as underestimates. Compared with the aged group, the long-lived group had more naive CD4+ T cells, fewer expanded clones and increased TCR diversity, suggesting age selection. Observed TCR beta diversity correlated strongly with the percentage of naive T cells measured by flow cytometry. Observed TCR beta diversity per million T cells fell roughly linearly with age, and a significant reduction was already apparent by age roughly 40. Since profiling was done on bulk unsorted PBMCs, naive and antigen-experienced compartments could not be conclusively compared. Donor CMV infection status was unknown, potentially confounding age-related changes in expanded clonotypes.

Preparation of the library involved 5' RACE. TCRdb records Illumina HiSeq 2500 as the sequencer. The second PCR ran for about 7 to 11 cycles and used a J-beta primer mix along with a sample-barcoded 5' primer. A template-switch 5' adaptor carrying 12 random nucleotides introduced a unique molecular identifier onto each TCR beta cDNA molecule. Each sample yielded at least 2.5 million CDR3-containing paired-end reads. First-strand cDNA was synthesized from all RNA with the Mint cDNA synthesis kit, primed by a TRBC-specific oligonucleotide. Following uracil-DNA glycosylase treatment, a first 18-cycle PCR with universal primers M1SS and BC2_uni_R was performed on all cDNA. The published analysis was carried out like this. For normalization, 1 million high-quality reads were randomly selected from each sample, with every read carrying a distinct molecular identifier. Reads sharing molecular identifiers were discarded rather than binned into consensus sequences. MiTCR, set to a Q25 quality threshold and the strictest error-elimination algorithm, was used for CDR3 identification, clonotype clustering and error correction. Lower-bound total TCR beta diversity was estimated with a nonparametric unseen species model using Euler transformation. TCRdb trimmed public reads at Q25 via fastp, called clones via MiXCR and kept in-frame beta chains. A single entry per CDR3 protein holds the most common genes and DNA from its merged rows. In this record, the V and J calls reflect TCRdb's handling and not the investigators' own analysis. This sample is represented by over 600,000 distinct CDR3 sequences; 40% to 45% of them were singletons. The ten largest account for about 30% of the sample.

Points on this clonotype: This receptor's antigen is unknown. No base qualities exist here, and no much larger clone lies one base off it.

Taken from the germline V gene, the CDR1 and CDR2 loops are SGHTA and FQGTGA. The CDR3, from cysteine to phenylalanine, totals 16 residues. Solely the CDR3 DNA is kept, with 48 bases framed from the first base. Germline trimming amounts to 5 bases on V and 6 bases on J, with 13 as the count of junction bases outside the gene matches. Systemically healthy Caucasian individuals from Russia, 35 to 40 in total and aged about 6 to 95 years, were included as donors. Each donor gave 8 to 10 milliliters of peripheral blood, drawn into EDTA-treated Vacutainer tubes. Ficoll-Paque density-gradient centrifugation was used to isolate PBMCs, with at least 6.5 million obtained per sample. Trizol reagent was used to extract total RNA from PBMCs, with at least 5 micrograms per sample. For every donor, flow cytometry on a PBMC aliquot measured the percentage of naive CD45RAhigh/CD27high T cells.

This clonotype was obtained from an elderly man in good health. The chain employs TRBV7-3 and TRBJ2-7; 10 junctional bases match TRBD1. Material for sequencing was blood. The sequenced DNA: TGTGCCAGCAGCCCCTTTCCGGGACAGGGGCTGACCGAGCAGTACTTC. This codes for CASSPFPGQGLTEQYF.